These 15 T cell receptor beta chains were all obtained from the same sample, sequenced in a study of shared clonotypes between healthy human individuals. Here immunoSEQ multiplex PCR was the method, and the copy in TCRdb shows in-frame clones only, minus some. This table holds roughly 1 million clones, more than 65% found once. The specimen sequenced was memory CD4+ T cells sorted from blood. Documented subset: CD45RA-negative fraction. The receptors were gathered from a man younger than 35 in good health.

The DNA for the CDR3 is TGTGCCAGCAGCCCGACAGGGGGGGCGACTGAAGCTTTCTTT. The encoded protein is CASSPTGGATEAFF. The gene calls are TRBV5-6 and TRBJ1-1; TRBD1 matches at 9 bases. V shed 4 bases, J shed 5 bases, and the junction held 6 bases outside the gene matches. CDR3 length: 14 residues. Looked up from germline, CDR1 is SGHDT and CDR2 is YYEEEE.

The V call is TRBV4-3, the J call TRBJ1-6; no firm D call. The V end was cut by 3 bases, the J end by 1 base, with 13 bases between. There are 17 residues in the CDR3. Germline CDR1 LGHNA, CDR2 YSLEER. CDR3: CASSQSPPGSYNSPLHF. CDR3 sequence (DNA): TGCGCCAGCAGCCAGTCACCCCCGGGGTCCTATAATTCACCCCTCCACTTT.

This clone was observed once. This chain links TRBV9 with TRBJ1-5; a weak D match, TRBD1 (5 bases). The V end was cut by 3 bases, the J end by 6 bases, with 16 bases between. This CDR3 comprises 15 residues. Germline values: CDR1 SGDLS, CDR2 YYNGEE. CDR3 DNA: TGTGCCAGCAGCGCCGGAGCGGGGCTGGGTCAGCCCCAGCATTTT. Its protein product is CASSAGAGLGQPQHF.

The chain recombines TRBV30 with TRBJ2-7; D remains unclear. Trimming took off 2 bases at V and 0 bases at J, with 5 bases between the two ends. Germline V gene data show CDR1 as GTSNPN and CDR2 as SVGIG (reference sequence). The CDR3 is 12 amino acids. CDR3 sequence: CAWSTISYEQYF. In DNA, the CDR3 is TGTGCCTGGAGTACTATCTCCTACGAGCAGTACTTC.

This clone has more than one count but fewer than ten. The chain couples TRBV9 to TRBJ2-3, with TRBD2 identical over 8 bases. J lost 1 base, V lost 7 bases, and 5 bases had no gene match. CDR1 SGDLS and CDR2 YYNGEE come from the germline V gene. The length of the CDR3 is 14 residues. CDR3 protein: CASAAGDRTDTQYF. The CDR3, as DNA: TGTGCCAGCGCAGCGGGAGACCGCACAGATACGCAGTATTTT.

The rearrangement joins TRBV6-5 to TRBJ1-5; D not certain. Trimming took 6 bases from V and 2 from J, leaving 14 bases between them. The CDR3 has 15 amino acids. Germline V gene data show CDR1 as MNHEY and CDR2 as SVGAGI. The CDR3 nucleotides are TGTGCCAGCAGGCAGGCTGTAGCAGGCAATCAGCCCCAGCATTTT. Residues: CASRQAVAGNQPQHF.

The chain has TRBV11-2 and TRBJ2-3, with 10 bases identical to TRBD2. In germline, CDR1 is SGHAT, CDR2 FQNNGV. The CDR3 has 15 amino acids. The J segment lost 4 bases and the V segment lost 5 bases, leaving 6 bases of the junction unmatched. DNA for the CDR3: TGTGCCAGCAGCGAACAGCGGGGGGGCTCAGATACGCAGTATTTT. Its protein is CASSEQRGGSDTQYF.

This clone occurred a few times. This chain links TRBV19 with TRBJ2-6, with unresolved D. The CDR3 contains 19 residues. V lost 3 bases and J 0 bases, leaving 18 bases between the germline ends. The germline V gene encodes CDR1 LNHDA and CDR2 SQIVND (reference sequence). CDR3 sequence: CASSISPGRMSSGANVLTF. The CDR3 DNA follows: TGTGCCAGTAGTATTTCCCCGGGCAGGATGAGCTCTGGGGCCAACGTCCTGACTTTC.

The J gene is TRBJ2-2, the V gene TRBV7-2; 9 nucleotides align to TRBD1. Trimming took 6 bases from V and 2 from J; bases not matched to a gene: 4. Germline V lookup: CDR1 SGHTA, CDR2 FQGNSA. This CDR3 has 15 residues. The CDR3 sequence: CASRLTGGNTGELFF. In DNA form, the CDR3 reads TGTGCCAGCAGACTGACAGGGGGAAACACCGGGGAGCTGTTTTTT. Combining the CDR3 with reference TRBV7-2 and TRBJ2-2 gives the whole variable domain GAGVSQSPSNKVTEKGKDVELRCDPISGHTALYWYRQSLGQGLEFLIYFQGNSAPDKSGLPSDRFSAERTGGSVSTLTIQRTQQEDSAVYLCASRLTGGNTGELFFGEGSRLTVL.

This clone was recorded a few times. Written as DNA, the CDR3 is TGTGCCAGTAGTATGGGACTAGCTACTCCATACGAGCAGTACTTC. Translating it yields CASSMGLATPYEQYF. V and J are TRBV19 and TRBJ2-7, with TRBD2 matching over 9 bases. The length of the CDR3 is 15 residues. The V and J ends lost 3 bases and 4 bases, in that order; junction bases with no gene match: 7. The germline gives CDR1 LNHDA, CDR2 SQIVND (reference sequence).

The chain joins TRBV9 to TRBJ2-1; 12 bases align to TRBD2. V dropped 3 bases and J dropped 0; count of bases not matched to a gene: 13. The length of the CDR3 is 20 residues. Germline values: CDR1 SGDLS, CDR2 YYNGEE. The CDR3 region has the DNA TGTGCCAGCAGCGCCGGGACTAGCGGGCTTCCGGGGGGCTCCTACAATGAGCAGTTCTTC. Its protein product is CASSAGTSGLPGGSYNEQFF.

The rearrangement links TRBV10-3 to TRBJ2-3; 13 nucleotides match TRBD2. V trimming: 7 bases; J trimming: 1 base; junction bases outside the gene matches: 2. This CDR3 comprises 15 residues. In germline, CDR1 is ENHRY, CDR2 SYGVKD. Here the CDR3 reads CAITGTSGGTDTQYF. The DNA of the CDR3 is TGTGCCATCACCGGGACTAGCGGGGGCACAGATACGCAGTATTTT.

This clone was counted once. This sequence joins TRBV6-5 and TRBJ2-7; tentatively, D is TRBD2 (7 bases). The CDR3 runs to 14 residues. Germline CDR1 and CDR2: MNHEY and SVGAGI. The germline V and J ends were trimmed by 5 bases and 4 bases, with 15 bases remaining between them. CDR3 coding DNA: TGTGCCAGCAGTAGAGCGGGGACACGTTACGAGCAGTACTTC. Translation: CASSRAGTRYEQYF.

This chain joins TRBV7-8 and TRBJ2-1, with TRBD2 matching over 9 bases. The V gene end was trimmed by 1 base and the J gene end by 7 bases; junction bases not matched to a gene: 8. The CDR3 is 16 residues long. Germline CDR1 is SGHVS and CDR2 is FQNEAQ. The CDR3 nucleotides read TGTGCCAGCAGCTTAGATTGGGGACTAGCCCTGAATGAGCAGTTCTTC. Amino acid sequence: CASSLDWGLALNEQFF.

This clone was counted ten times or more. The rearrangement uses TRBV25-1 and TRBJ2-1; D is perhaps TRBD1 (5 bases). The germline V gene has CDR1 MGHDK and CDR2 SYGVNS. CDR3 length equals 12 residues. Trimming stripped 5 bases from V and 9 bases from J, with 11 bases between. The CDR3 nucleotides are TGTGCCAGCAGTAAAGGGGTTCGTGAGCAGTTCTTC. It specifies CASSKGVREQFF.